The T cell receptor beta chain under discussion was sequenced for a study of cytotoxic CD8 clonotypes in ibrutinib-treated CLL. Study as a whole: Partial responses totalled about 24 and complete responses 2; after median approximately 62 months, 14 remained remitted and about twelve progressed. Investigators collected response samples after a median roughly 13 months of treatment, range 6 to 36.

Trimming took 10 bases from V and 4 from J, leaving 10 bases between them. This CDR3 has 11 amino acids. From germline, CDR1 is LGHNA and CDR2 YSLEER. Sequencing used immunoSEQ multiplex PCR; TCRdb keeps in-frame clones, though not all of them. The sample includes roughly 250,000 clones, roughly 74% of them seen just once. The sequence was obtained from a human donor with chronic lymphocytic leukemia. This specimen was PBMCs, taken after 24 months of ibrutinib treatment. This chain uses TRBV4-3 with TRBJ1-2, with D possibly being TRBD1 (6 bases). CDR3: CATGGGYGYTF. DNA for the CDR3: TGCGCCACCGGGGGCGGCTATGGCTACACCTTC.